This T cell receptor beta chain was found in a study of brain T cells in children with intractable seizures. Libraries were prepared by immunoSEQ multiplex PCR; TCRdb keeps only in-frame clonotypes and omits some of them. The sample lists under 150,000 clones; roughly 94% were seen once. The germline V gene encodes CDR1 SGHDT and CDR2 YYEEEE. Trimming stripped 0 bases from V and 3 bases from J, with 16 bases between. The CDR3 has 16 residues. The rearrangement links TRBV5-6 to TRBJ2-7, with D hard to call. Specimen: peripheral blood, collected at surgery. The TCR originated in a boy younger than two with hemimegalencephaly and intractable seizures. CDR3 nucleotides: TGTGCCAGCAGCTTGGTTTCCCCTGGGAACCTCTACGAGCAGTACTTC. This encodes CASSLVSPGNLYEQYF.